These 6 T cell receptor beta chains were all obtained from the same sample, sequenced in a study of blood T cell repertoires in COVID-19. The repertoire was sequenced with immunoSEQ multiplex PCR; TCRdb's copy has only in-frame clones and lacks some. The table has around 130,000 clones, about 92% seen once. Source material: peripheral blood. Receptor source: a man aged 55 to 70 with COVID-19, enrolled during active disease.

The chain has TRBV30 and TRBJ1-1; D not certain. Germline CDR1 is GTSNPN and CDR2 is SVGIG (reference sequence). The V end was cut by 3 bases, the J end by 3 bases, with 11 bases between. This CDR3 spans 13 amino acids. The CDR3 sequence: CAWSAGRDTEAFF. The CDR3 coding sequence is TGTGCCTGGAGCGCTGGTCGGGACACTGAAGCTTTCTTT.

The rearrangement links TRBV25-1 to TRBJ2-3; 9 bases agree with TRBD2. Germline-derived CDR1 and CDR2 are MGHDK and SYGVNS. Trimming removed 5 bases from V and 2 bases from J; junction bases left unmatched: 5. The CDR3 runs to 15 residues. The CDR3 protein is CASSPSSGVTDTQYF. The CDR3 DNA sequence: TGTGCCAGCAGTCCTTCTAGCGGGGTCACAGATACGCAGTATTTT. The complete variable domain, with remaining parts taken from reference TRBV25-1 and TRBJ2-3, reads EADIYQTPRYLVIGTGKKITLECSQTMGHDKMYWYQQDPGMELHLIHYSYGVNSTEKGDLSSESTVSRIRTEHFPLTLESARPSHTSQYLCASSPSSGVTDTQYFGPGTRLTVL.

This sequence joins TRBV18 and TRBJ2-4; the match to TRBD2 covers 9 bases. The CDR3 totals 14 residues. The trim removed 5 bases at V and 7 bases at J, leaving 6 bases unmatched. CDR1 KGHSH and CDR2 LQKENI come from the germline V gene. In DNA form, the CDR3 reads TGTGCCAGCTCAACGGGACTAGCATTCAACATTCAGTACTTC. Translating gives CASSTGLAFNIQYF.

The V gene is TRBV4-3, the J gene TRBJ2-1; TRBD1 matches at 11 bases. The CDR3 is 15 amino acids. CDR1 is LGHNA and CDR2 is YSLEER in the germline V gene. The V segment lost 3 bases and the J segment 5 bases; nucleotides outside the gene matches: 3. The CDR3 spells CASSQGQGVNNEQFF. The CDR3 region has the DNA TGCGCCAGCAGCCAGGGACAGGGGGTCAACAATGAGCAGTTCTTC.

The chain recombines TRBV29-1 with TRBJ2-1, with D possibly TRBD2 on 5 matching bases. The CDR3 consists of 14 residues. Trimming took 0 bases from V and 4 from J, leaving 10 bases between them. Per the germline V gene, CDR1 is SQVTM and CDR2 is ANQGSEA. CDR3 in DNA: TGCAGCGTTGAAGAGCCCCGAGGGTACAATGAGCAGTTCTTC. It is translated as CSVEEPRGYNEQFF.

J is TRBJ2-3 and V is TRBV6-2 or TRBV6-3; D ambiguous. Germline CDR1 reads MNHEY; CDR2 reads SVGEGT. The length of the CDR3 is 14 residues. V was trimmed by 3 bases and J by 2 bases, leaving 9 bases between them. The CDR3 DNA follows: TGTGCCAGCAGTTATACTGCTATCACAGATACGCAGTATTTT. Amino acids: CASSYTAITDTQYF.